Below, 25 T cell receptor beta chains from the same sample are listed, as sequenced in a study of blood T cell repertoires in COVID-19. The method was immunoSEQ multiplex PCR; TCRdb's version includes in-frame clones alone and lacks a portion of them. The data hold about 320,000 clones, with roughly 87% observed a single time. What was sequenced was PBMCs or T cells enriched from blood (not recorded which). These TCRs come from a woman between 18 and 29 years old who had recovered from COVID-19.

The chain couples TRBV6-1 to TRBJ1-1; D gene unclear. Trimming took off 3 bases at V and 0 bases at J, with 11 bases between the two ends. From germline, CDR1 is MNHNS and CDR2 SASEGT. The CDR3 has 15 amino acids. CDR3 coding DNA: TGTGCCAGCAGTGAGAGGACGGGAATGAACACTGAAGCTTTCTTT. Translated: CASSERTGMNTEAFF.

The chain employs TRBV28 and TRBJ1-5; TRBD1 might be the D (5 bases). V was shortened by 5 bases and J by 6 bases, with 14 bases between the two germline ends. The length of the CDR3 is 14 residues. Germline CDR1 and CDR2: MDHEN and SYDVKM. The CDR3 region is CASSPDSYGQPQHF. As DNA, the CDR3 is TGTGCCAGCAGTCCTGACAGTTACGGTCAGCCCCAGCATTTT.

V usage is TRBV27 and J usage is TRBJ2-5; D gene unclear. This CDR3 spans 14 amino acids. V lost 6 bases to trimming and J lost 0 bases, with 11 bases between them. Looked up from germline, CDR1 is MNHEY and CDR2 is SMNVEV (reference sequence). CDR3 DNA: TGTGCCAGCAGCAATACTCTGTACCAAGAGACCCAGTACTTC. Its protein product is CASSNTLYQETQYF.

The count of this clone is one. The chain employs TRBV7-2 and TRBJ1-4; 8 nucleotides align to TRBD1. Germline trimming cut 4 bases from V and 8 bases from J; bases unmatched to any gene: 6. CDR3 length: 14 residues. Germline V CDR1 and CDR2: SGHTA, FQGNSA. CDR3 sequence: CASSSGGVGEKLFF. CDR3 coding DNA: TGTGCCAGCAGCTCAGGGGGCGTAGGAGAAAAACTGTTTTTT.

This clone was detected a few times. The chain uses TRBV11-2 and TRBJ2-7; a weak D match, TRBD2 (7 bases). Germline loops: CDR1 SGHAT, CDR2 FQNNGV. V was clipped by 1 base and J by 1 base, with 14 bases between them. This CDR3 comprises 16 residues. The CDR3 is CASSLVSGGASYEQYF. DNA of the CDR3: TGTGCCAGCAGCTTAGTATCGGGGGGCGCATCCTACGAGCAGTACTTC.

This clone was seen a handful of times. The chain combines TRBV7-3 with TRBJ2-3; 11 bases map to TRBD2. CDR3 size: 16 residues. V was clipped by 4 bases and J by 3 bases; unmatched bases: 6. CDR1 and CDR2 from the germline V gene are SGHTA and FQGTGA. The CDR3 DNA reads TGTGCCAGCAGCTCCTCACTAGCGGGAGTTACAGATACGCAGTATTTT. Translated, it gives CASSSSLAGVTDTQYF.

Points on this clone: An end of the junction differs from the germline gene, which may be a read error. The chain recombines TRBV5-1 with TRBJ1-1; the D is unclear. The CDR3 is made up of 15 amino acids. Looked up from germline, CDR1 is SGHRS and CDR2 is YFSETQ. Here the CDR3 DNA reads TGCACCAGCAGCTTGGCCATACAAGTGAACACTGAAGCTTTCTTT. Protein sequence: CTSSLAIQVNTEAFF.

The rearrangement uses TRBV6-5 and TRBJ2-1; 10 bases align to TRBD2. V gave up 9 bases and J gave up 9 bases; unmatched junction bases: 11. This CDR3 is 14 amino acids long. Germline V gene lookup returns CDR1 MNHEY and CDR2 SVGAGI. CDR3 sequence: CASRPSGSAGEQFF. The DNA of the CDR3 is TGTGCCAGTAGGCCTAGCGGGAGTGCGGGTGAGCAGTTCTTC.

The J gene is TRBJ2-1, the V gene TRBV12-1; TRBD2 is the table's D call, not checked against the DNA. TRBV12-1 is a pseudogene segment. This CDR3 comprises 16 residues. In nucleotides, the CDR3 is TGTGCCAGCAGCTTTGCGCCGTGGACTGACTACAATGAGCAGTTCTTC. Residues: CASSFAPWTDYNEQFF.

V usage is TRBV14 and J usage is TRBJ2-7; 8 positions match TRBD1. The CDR3 runs to 14 residues. Per germline, CDR1 SGHDN and CDR2 FVKESK. The V gene end was trimmed by 1 base and the J gene end by 4 bases; junction bases not matched to a gene: 3. The CDR3 region has the DNA TGTGCCAGCAGCCAAGCGACAGGGGCTTACGAGCAGTACTTC. It is translated as CASSQATGAYEQYF.

This clone showed up just a few times. Other DNA variants within this sample encode the same CDR3. The chain uses TRBV2 and TRBJ2-7, with D hard to call. CDR3 length: 11 residues. The V and J ends lost 5 bases and 2 bases respectively, with 4 bases between them. The germline gives CDR1 SNHLY, CDR2 FYNNEI. CDR3 amino acids: CASSFTYEQYF. CDR3 DNA sequence: TGTGCCAGCAGTTTTACCTACGAGCAGTACTTC. The full variable domain, in which reference TRBV2 and TRBJ2-7 provide the parts outside the CDR3, is EPEVTQTPSHQVTQMGQEVILRCVPISNHLYFYWYRQILGQKVEFLVSFYNNEISEKSEIFDDQFSVERPDGSNFTLKIRSTKLEDSAMYFCASSFTYEQYFGPGTRLTVT.

In this sample, this clone turned up once. The rearrangement joins TRBV6-2 or TRBV6-3 to TRBJ1-1; 7 bases match TRBD1. Germline-derived CDR1 and CDR2 are MNHEY and SVGEGT. Unmatched junction bases numbered 14, after V lost 0 bases and J lost 4 bases. The CDR3 totals 18 residues. Written as DNA, the CDR3 is TGTGCCAGCAGTTACTCTCCCAACAACAGGGGAGTAGTCACTGAAGCTTTCTTT. It encodes CASSYSPNNRGVVTEAFF.

The chain couples TRBV7-2 to TRBJ1-1, with D perhaps matching TRBD1 (6 bases). From germline, CDR1 is SGHTA and CDR2 FQGNSA. CDR3 size: 13 residues. V was pared by 8 bases and J by 8 bases, with 18 bases between. CDR3 loop: CASVAVSGTEAFF. Written as DNA, the CDR3 is TGTGCCAGCGTAGCAGTTAGCGGGACAGAAGCTTTCTTT.

CDR3 protein: CASSITADSPLHF. CDR3 in DNA: TGTGCCAGTAGTATTACCGCAGATTCACCCCTCCACTTT. This sequence joins TRBV19 and TRBJ1-6; D remains ambiguous. This CDR3 has 13 residues. Trimming cost V 3 bases and J 8 bases, with 8 bases left between them. Germline V gene sequence: CDR1 LNHDA, CDR2 SQIVND (reference sequence). The variable domain in full, completed from reference TRBV19 and TRBJ1-6, reads DGGITQSPKYLFRKEGQNVTLSCEQNLNHDAMYWYRQDPGQGLRLIYYSQIVNDFQKGDIAEGYSVSREKKESFPLTVTSAQKNPTAFYLCASSITADSPLHFGNGTRLTVT.

This chain links TRBV6-6 with TRBJ2-2, with D possibly being TRBD2 (6 bases). The CDR3 is 13 amino acids. The germline gives CDR1 MNHNY, CDR2 SVGAGI (reference sequence). The CDR3: CAGGTVNTGELFF. In DNA, the CDR3 is TGTGCTGGCGGGACGGTGAACACCGGGGAGCTGTTTTTT.

V gene TRBV6-1 combines with J gene TRBJ2-1; 11 bases fit TRBD2. The CDR3 is 17 residues long. The germline V gene has CDR1 MNHNS and CDR2 SASEGT. J was trimmed by 1 base and V by 2 bases; bases with no gene match: 4. CDR3 DNA sequence: TGTGCCAGCAGTGAAACTAGCGGGAGCCCGTCCTACAATGAGCAGTTCTTC. This translates into CASSETSGSPSYNEQFF.

The chain carries TRBV3-1 (or the pseudogene TRBV3-2) and TRBJ2-1, with 10 bases lining up with TRBD1. Losses at the gene ends were 0 bases for V and 3 bases for J; bases not matched to a gene: 5. This CDR3 has 17 amino acids. Per the germline V gene, CDR1 is LGHDT and CDR2 is YNNKEL (reference sequence). The CDR3 region is CASSQDLGQGYYNEQFF. DNA for the CDR3: TGTGCCAGCAGCCAAGATCTGGGACAGGGGTACTACAATGAGCAGTTCTTC.

This sequence joins TRBV10-3 and TRBJ2-5; perhaps TRBD1 as D (7 bases). This CDR3 has 16 amino acids. V was shortened by 4 bases and J by 2 bases, with 17 bases between the two germline ends. Germline lookup yields CDR1 ENHRY and CDR2 SYGVKD. The CDR3 DNA sequence: TGTGCCATCAGTGGACAGGGTGGGGGGCTACAAGAGACCCAGTACTTC. Protein sequence: CAISGQGGGLQETQYF.

The sample holds one count of this clone. The chain combines TRBV7-2 with TRBJ1-4, with TRBD1 identical over 7 bases. Germline V lookup: CDR1 SGHTA, CDR2 FQGNSA. This CDR3 contains 15 residues. The junction had 7 bases not matched to a gene; V was cut back by 5 bases and J by 4 bases. CDR3 region: CASSPSGGINEKLFF. The CDR3 nucleotides are TGTGCCAGCAGCCCCTCAGGGGGGATTAATGAAAAACTGTTTTTT.

This sequence joins TRBV11-2 and TRBJ1-1, with D perhaps matching TRBD1 (5 bases). This CDR3 spans 15 amino acids. The germline CDR1 and CDR2 sequences are SGHAT and FQNNGV. Trimming stripped 5 bases from V and 1 base from J, with 14 bases between. DNA of the CDR3: TGTGCCAGCAGCATATACAGGAACGCGAACACTGAAGCTTTCTTT. Translating it yields CASSIYRNANTEAFF.

The CDR3 DNA reads TGTGCCAGCAGCTTGGCGACAGGGAATTCCGGGGAGCTGTTTTTT. This codes for CASSLATGNSGELFF. The V and J genes are TRBV5-4 and TRBJ2-2; 7 bases match TRBD1. V lost 0 bases, J lost 6 bases, and 5 bases stayed unmatched. Germline CDR1 reads SGHNT; CDR2 reads YYREEE (reference sequence). CDR3 length: 15 amino acids.

This chain links TRBV30 with TRBJ1-2, with D possibly being TRBD1 (6 bases). Germline V gene sequence: CDR1 GTSNPN, CDR2 SVGIG (reference sequence). The CDR3 totals 13 residues. The germline V and J ends were trimmed by 3 bases and 2 bases, with 10 bases remaining between them. CDR3 amino acids: CAWRQGANYGYTF. CDR3 in DNA: TGTGCCTGGAGACAGGGAGCGAACTATGGCTACACCTTC.

The CDR3 is CATSDSLSDSRGDQPQHF. CDR3 DNA sequence: TGTGCCACCAGTGATTCACTATCGGACAGCCGGGGGGATCAGCCCCAGCATTTT. V and J are TRBV24-1 and TRBJ1-5; a weak D match, TRBD1 (6 bases). V shed 2 bases and J shed 5 bases, with 21 bases lying between them. CDR1 KGHDR and CDR2 SFDVKD come from the germline V gene. The CDR3 runs to 18 residues.

This chain connects TRBV5-5 to TRBJ2-3; TRBD2 aligns across 8 bases. Looked up from germline, CDR1 is SGHKS and CDR2 is YYEKEE (reference sequence). The CDR3 length is 19 residues. V trimming: 5 bases; J trimming: 5 bases; junction bases outside the gene matches: 22. The CDR3 nucleotides read TGTGCCAGCAGAGGGTGGCGGGGGGATCTCCCCGGTGATAGAGATACGCAGTATTTT. Translated, it gives CASRGWRGDLPGDRDTQYF. Full variable domain (remainder filled in from reference TRBV5-5 and TRBJ2-3): DAGVTQSPTHLIKTRGQQVTLRCSPISGHKSVSWYQQVLGQGPQFIFQYYEKEERGRGNFPDRFSARQFPNYSSELNVNALLLGDSALYLCASRGWRGDLPGDRDTQYFGPGTRLTVL.

The chain carries TRBV9 and TRBJ1-5, with 8 bases matching TRBD1. Losses at the gene ends were 3 bases for V and 4 bases for J; bases not matched to a gene: 3. The CDR3 extends over 14 amino acids. Germline-derived CDR1 and CDR2 are SGDLS and YYNGEE. The chain's CDR3 is CASSGTGSNQPQHF. The CDR3 nucleotides are TGTGCCAGCAGCGGGACAGGGTCGAATCAGCCCCAGCATTTT. The entire variable domain, with the rest obtained from reference TRBV9 and TRBJ1-5, is as follows: DSGVTQTPKHLITATGQRVTLRCSPRSGDLSVYWYQQSLDQGLQFLIQYYNGEERAKGNILERFSAQQFPDLHSELNLSSLELGDSALYFCASSGTGSNQPQHFGDGTRLSIL.